The next 16 T cell receptor beta chains were all read from a single sample in a study of cytomegalovirus exposure and HLA in healthy donors. The study ran its PCR with 60 Vbeta and 13 Jbeta primers. The method was immunoSEQ multiplex PCR; TCRdb's version includes in-frame clones alone and lacks a portion of them. The listing records 100,000 to 150,000 clones. Material for sequencing was PBMCs. The receptor source for this set is a woman in her 40s in good health and CMV-seronegative.

The chain uses TRBV4-2 and TRBJ2-3; D remains ambiguous. V was pared by 1 base and J by 0 bases, with 11 bases between. This CDR3 region has 16 residues. Germline V CDR1 and CDR2: LGHNA, YNFKEQ. In nucleotides, the CDR3 is TGTGCCAGCAGCCAAGTGCTCTGGCAGAGCACAGATACGCAGTATTTT. The encoded protein is CASSQVLWQSTDTQYF.

This chain connects TRBV19 to TRBJ2-1, with 7 positions matching TRBD2. The CDR3 is 16 amino acids. V trimming: 0 bases; J trimming: 4 bases; junction bases outside the gene matches: 6. Germline V lookup: CDR1 LNHDA, CDR2 SQIVND (reference sequence). The chain's CDR3 is CASSIDLGRLYNEQFF. The DNA for the CDR3 is TGTGCCAGTAGTATAGATCTCGGGAGGCTTTACAATGAGCAGTTCTTC.

The chain uses TRBV7-9 and TRBJ1-1; D may be TRBD1 (5 bases). Trimming left V 1 base short and J 3 bases short, with 9 bases between. The germline CDR1 and CDR2 sequences are SEHNR and FQNEAQ (reference sequence). The CDR3 runs 14 residues. For the CDR3, the DNA is TGTGCCAGCAGCTTAGTCGGCAGGGACACTGAAGCTTTCTTT. Residues: CASSLVGRDTEAFF. Using reference TRBV7-9 and TRBJ1-1 for the parts outside the CDR3, the full variable domain is DTGVSQNPRHKITKRGQNVTFRCDPISEHNRLYWYRQTLGQGPEFLTYFQNEAQLEKSRLLSDRFSAERPKGSFSTLEIQRTEQGDSAMYLCASSLVGRDTEAFFGQGTRLTVV.

This chain connects TRBV2 to TRBJ2-1; D unclear. Per the germline V gene, CDR1 is SNHLY and CDR2 is FYNNEI. CDR3 length: 12 residues. The V end lost 8 bases, the J end lost 7 bases, and 12 bases lay between the germline ends. The CDR3 spells CASRVWVNEQFF. CDR3 DNA: TGTGCCAGCCGGGTGTGGGTAAATGAGCAGTTCTTC. Supplemented by reference TRBV2 and TRBJ2-1, the full variable domain reads EPEVTQTPSHQVTQMGQEVILRCVPISNHLYFYWYRQILGQKVEFLVSFYNNEISEKSEIFDDQFSVERPDGSNFTLKIRSTKLEDSAMYFCASRVWVNEQFFGPGTRLTVL.

The gene calls are TRBV5-4 and TRBJ1-2, with D perhaps matching TRBD1 (6 bases). Trimming took off 5 bases at V and 2 bases at J, with 13 bases between the two ends. The CDR3 runs 14 residues. CDR1 is SGHNT, CDR2 YYREEE, per germline (reference sequence). The DNA of the CDR3 is TGTGCCAGCAGGCCTGACAGGCCGAACTATGGCTACACCTTC. Amino acid sequence: CASRPDRPNYGYTF.

DNA for the CDR3: TGCGCCAGCAGCCGATGGGGAGATGAAAAACTGTTTTTT. Residues: CASSRWGDEKLFF. The rearrangement uses TRBV4-1 and TRBJ1-4; no clear D gene. This CDR3 is built from 13 residues. Germline CDR1 reads MGHRA; CDR2 reads YSYEKL. The V end was cut by 4 bases, the J end by 6 bases, with 9 bases between.

The rearrangement joins TRBV7-9 to TRBJ1-2, with D possibly TRBD1 on 5 matching bases. This CDR3 contains 14 residues. Trimming took off 2 bases at V and 7 bases at J, with 14 bases between the two ends. Germline assignment: CDR1 SEHNR and CDR2 FQNEAQ (reference sequence). The CDR3 sequence is CASSLIAAGGGYTF. Written as DNA, the CDR3 is TGTGCCAGCAGCTTAATTGCGGCCGGGGGTGGCTACACCTTC. The full variable domain, completed using reference TRBV7-9 and TRBJ1-2, is DTGVSQNPRHKITKRGQNVTFRCDPISEHNRLYWYRQTLGQGPEFLTYFQNEAQLEKSRLLSDRFSAERPKGSFSTLEIQRTEQGDSAMYLCASSLIAAGGGYTFGSGTRLTVV.

The rearrangement links TRBV28 to TRBJ1-6; the D gene is possibly TRBD1 (5 bases). Germline assignment: CDR1 MDHEN and CDR2 SYDVKM. Trimming left V 7 bases short and J 10 bases short, with 11 bases between. This CDR3 spans 12 amino acids. The CDR3 bases are TGTGCCAGCATCACAGGAGCCTCACCCCTCCACTTT. It codes for CASITGASPLHF.

The chain carries TRBV4-1 and TRBJ2-5; 8 positions agree with TRBD2. V gave up 10 bases and J gave up 2 bases; unmatched junction bases: 3. The germline CDR1 and CDR2 sequences are MGHRA and YSYEKL. The CDR3 contains 12 residues. The CDR3: CATGGEQETQYF. Here the CDR3 DNA reads TGCGCCACCGGGGGGGAACAAGAGACCCAGTACTTC.

This rearrangement joins TRBV6-5 to TRBJ1-2, with 7 bases lining up with TRBD1. The V gene end was trimmed by 2 bases and the J gene end by 6 bases; junction bases not matched to a gene: 3. In germline, CDR1 is MNHEY, CDR2 SVGAGI. This CDR3 contains 13 residues. In DNA form, the CDR3 reads TGTGCCAGCAGTTACGCCAGGGGGGATGGCTACACCTTC. This sequence encodes CASSYARGDGYTF.

CDR3 sequence (DNA): TGTGCCAGCAGCCAAGATCCCGGGTTTTCTGGAAACACCATATATTTT. This codes for CASSQDPGFSGNTIYF. This rearrangement joins TRBV4-2 to TRBJ1-3, with D unresolved. Trimming cost V 0 bases and J 1 base, with 10 bases left between them. Germline V lookup: CDR1 LGHNA, CDR2 YNFKEQ. The CDR3 contains 16 residues.

The chain has TRBV7-2 and TRBJ1-2; D uncertain. V was cut by 4 bases and J by 4 bases, with 13 bases left in between. Germline V gene lookup returns CDR1 SGHTA and CDR2 FQGNSA. CDR3 length equals 14 residues. In DNA, the CDR3 is TGTGCCAGCAGCTCCGATGGTAGTTCCTATGGCTACACCTTC. The encoded protein is CASSSDGSSYGYTF.

The gene calls are TRBV5-1 and TRBJ1-2; 8 bases are shared with TRBD1. This CDR3 is 14 amino acids long. V was pared by 4 bases and J by 3 bases, with 5 bases of the junction left unmatched. Per the germline V gene, CDR1 is SGHRS and CDR2 is YFSETQ. The CDR3 here is CASSLGQEHYGYTF. Here the CDR3 DNA reads TGCGCCAGCAGCCTGGGACAGGAGCACTATGGCTACACCTTC.

The CDR3 DNA reads as TGTGCCATCAGTGAGCCCTTAGCGGGGGTTAATGAGCAGTTCTTC. Translation: CAISEPLAGVNEQFF. This chain joins TRBV10-3 and TRBJ2-1; 9 positions match TRBD2. The CDR3 extends over 15 amino acids. V dropped 2 bases and J dropped 7; count of bases not matched to a gene: 6. CDR1 and CDR2 from the germline V gene are ENHRY and SYGVKD.

This chain links TRBV5-4 with TRBJ1-6, with 9 nucleotides matching TRBD1. V shed 4 bases and J 6 bases; nucleotides not matched to a gene: 8. Germline CDR1 and CDR2: SGHNT and YYREEE (reference sequence). CDR3 length: 16 residues. CDR3 amino acids: CASSLGQGRANSPLHF. The CDR3 nucleotides are TGTGCCAGCAGCCTGGGACAGGGTCGAGCTAATTCACCCCTCCACTTT.

The rearrangement joins TRBV28 to TRBJ2-7; TRBD1 agrees at 8 bases. V shed 6 bases, J shed 2 bases, and the junction held 6 bases outside the gene matches. In germline, CDR1 is MDHEN, CDR2 SYDVKM. The CDR3 consists of 14 residues. The CDR3 DNA reads as TGTGCCAGCAGACCCGACAGGGGACCCTACGAGCAGTACTTC. Amino acid sequence: CASRPDRGPYEQYF.